The 13 T cell receptor beta chains given below trace back to one sample, sequenced in a study of radiotherapy plus CTLA-4 blockade in lung cancer. Profiling relied on immunoSEQ multiplex PCR, and the TCRdb table lists in-frame clones only, not all of them. The sample carries around 56,000 clones, around 79% recorded once. Sequencing was performed on peripheral blood, taken from a patient treated with radiotherapy plus ipilimumab. The source is a human donor with non-small cell lung cancer who had a complete response to radiotherapy plus ipilimumab.

The chain links TRBV6-5 to TRBJ2-1; 12 bases are a match to TRBD1. Germline V gene sequence: CDR1 MNHEY, CDR2 SVGAGI. This CDR3 is 16 amino acids long. Unmatched junction bases numbered 8, after V lost 2 bases and J lost 9 bases. CDR3 nucleotides: TGTGCCAGCAGTTACCGGGGACAGGGGGCGGCGAGTGAGCAGTTCTTC. It is translated as CASSYRGQGAASEQFF.

This chain connects TRBV25-1 to TRBJ1-5; D perhaps matches TRBD1 (6 bases). The length of the CDR3 is 16 residues. Germline CDR1 MGHDK, CDR2 SYGVNS. The germline V and J ends were trimmed by 3 bases and 2 bases, with 14 bases remaining between them. The CDR3 loop reads CASSEGAVGGNQPQHF. CDR3 nucleotides: TGTGCCAGCAGTGAGGGGGCAGTCGGGGGCAATCAGCCCCAGCATTTT.

This chain uses TRBV10-3 with TRBJ2-2; a weak D match, TRBD1 (5 bases). The CDR3 sequence is 13 residues long. Germline CDR1 and CDR2: ENHRY and SYGVKD. The CDR3 bases are TGTGCTTCCGGGCAGGGGAACACCGGGGAGCTGTTTTTT. Protein sequence: CASGQGNTGELFF.

The chain links TRBV6-5 to TRBJ2-1; D ambiguous. CDR1 and CDR2 (germline): MNHEY, SVGAGI. The CDR3 runs 16 residues. Trimming left V 0 bases short and J 10 bases short, with 19 bases between. CDR3 in amino acids: CASSYSIVQRRREQFF. The CDR3, as DNA: TGTGCCAGCAGTTACTCGATCGTTCAGCGCCGTAGGGAGCAGTTCTTC.

This sequence joins TRBV7-2 and TRBJ1-3; TRBD1 aligns across 7 bases. Germline CDR1 reads SGHTA; CDR2 reads FQGNSA. V shed 7 bases and J 0 bases; nucleotides not matched to a gene: 18. The CDR3 is 19 amino acids. The CDR3: CASTRLRGTDQLSGNTIYF. In nucleotides, the CDR3 is TGTGCCAGCACTCGACTCCGGGGGACAGATCAACTCTCTGGAAACACCATATATTTT.

The genes are TRBV2 and TRBJ2-5; tentatively, D is TRBD2 (6 bases). Germline V gene data show CDR1 as SNHLY and CDR2 as FYNNEI. The V end lost 4 bases, the J end lost 5 bases, and 14 bases lay between the germline ends. CDR3 length: 14 amino acids. As DNA, the CDR3 is TGTGCCAGCAGTGTTGCCGGGAGTATCGAGACCCAGTACTTC. Translating it yields CASSVAGSIETQYF.

This clone showed up just a few times. The CDR3 region is CASSRTGGHNEQFF. The CDR3 DNA follows: TGTGCCAGCAGTCGGACAGGGGGCCACAATGAGCAGTTCTTC. The chain combines TRBV27 with TRBJ2-1, with 11 bases aligning to TRBD1. Germline lookup yields CDR1 MNHEY and CDR2 SMNVEV (reference sequence). V shed 5 bases and J 5 bases; nucleotides not matched to a gene: 2. The CDR3 sequence is 14 residues long.

Comments on this clone: The CDR3 does not end in the conserved phenylalanine or tryptophan, so this is likely a read error. The DNA is left out, because the CDR3 cannot be placed on it with certainty; the CDR3 is given as TCRdb lists it. The gene calls are TRBV2 and TRBJ2-7; the D call TRBD1 from the table was never checked on the DNA. In germline, CDR1 is SNHLY, CDR2 FYNNEI. The CDR3 adds up to 12 amino acids, both ends counted. CDR3 protein: CASSSGFQGRLY.

The chain is built from TRBV6-1 and TRBJ2-3; TRBD2 is a possible D gene (6 bases). CDR3 length equals 13 residues. Trimming shortened V by 6 bases and J by 0 bases, and 7 bases separated the two germline ends. The germline CDR1 and CDR2 sequences are MNHNS and SASEGT. This CDR3 reads CASRGLSTDTQYF. Written as DNA, the CDR3 is TGTGCCAGCAGGGGACTGAGCACAGATACGCAGTATTTT.

V is TRBV2 and J is TRBJ2-1; 7 positions match TRBD2. The CDR3 is 14 amino acids. With V trimmed by 4 bases and J by 3 bases, 3 bases remained unmatched. Looked up from germline, CDR1 is SNHLY and CDR2 is FYNNEI. The CDR3 DNA reads as TGTGCCAGCAGTGCGTGGACTAGCTACAATGAGCAGTTCTTC. Translation: CASSAWTSYNEQFF.

V gene TRBV19 combines with J gene TRBJ1-5; TRBD1 agrees at 10 bases. CDR3 size: 15 residues. The ends lost 5 bases at V and 11 bases at J; junction bases unmatched: 12. In germline, CDR1 is LNHDA, CDR2 SQIVND (reference sequence). Here the CDR3 DNA reads TGTGCCAGTAGTGCAACTTGGACAGGGGGGAGGGCCCAGCATTTT. The encoded protein is CASSATWTGGRAQHF. The full variable domain, rest sourced from reference TRBV19 and TRBJ1-5, is DGGITQSPKYLFRKEGQNVTLSCEQNLNHDAMYWYRQDPGQGLRLIYYSQIVNDFQKGDIAEGYSVSREKKESFPLTVTSAQKNPTAFYLCASSATWTGGRAQHFGDGTRLSIL.

CDR3 nucleotides: TGTGCCAGCAGCTTAGATGGGGACAGGGGGCAAGGTGGCTACACCTTC. As protein: CASSLDGDRGQGGYTF. The chain links TRBV7-9 to TRBJ1-2, with TRBD1 matching over 12 bases. V trimming: 1 base; J trimming: 7 bases; junction bases outside the gene matches: 7. Germline V gives CDR1 SEHNR, CDR2 FQNEAQ (reference sequence). The CDR3 extends over 16 amino acids.

The V call is TRBV7-8, the J call TRBJ2-7, with a weak D call TRBD1 (5 bases). Germline V CDR1 and CDR2: SGHVS, FQNEAQ. This CDR3 comprises 14 residues. V gave up 5 bases and J gave up 0 bases, with 11 bases separating them. The CDR3 spells CASSPRTFSYEQYF. The CDR3 nucleotides are TGTGCCAGCAGCCCGCGGACATTCTCCTACGAGCAGTACTTC.